The present entry profiles one T cell receptor (beta chain) with its context. The source of the sample is a study of blood T cell repertoires in COVID-19. Study overall: Spain, Italy and the United States supplied samples that represented acute and convalescent COVID-19. Nucleic acid was either cDNA or gDNA, and it came from T cells, B-cell-depleted T cells, or PBMCs.

Seattle's cohort entered during active infection and was followed longitudinally. This CDR3 comprises 14 residues. V shed 5 bases and J 1 base; nucleotides not matched to a gene: 1. Germline V gives CDR1 SNHLY, CDR2 FYNNEI. Original processing notes: Estimation of nucleated cell counts relied on the amplification of reference gene primers. The protocol was immunoSEQ multiplex PCR, while the TCRdb copy is restricted to in-frame clones and leaves out a portion. V and J calls and clone size are given by that table; D and trimming were obtained from the DNA. The repertoire has approximately 180,000 clones, over 75% of them found once; the top ten carry around a sixth.

This chain joins TRBV2 and TRBJ2-3; 9 bases map to TRBD2. The sequenced sample was peripheral blood. The TCR originated in a person aged 70 to 85 with COVID-19, enrolled during active disease. The CDR3 is CASSRLAGTDTQYF. The CDR3 region has the DNA TGTGCCAGCAGTCGACTAGCGGGCACAGATACGCAGTATTTT.